The rows below give T cell receptor beta chains drawn from one sample of a study of cytomegalovirus exposure and HLA in healthy donors. Here immunoSEQ multiplex PCR was the method, and the copy in TCRdb shows in-frame clones only, minus some. Of fewer than 250,000 clones in the sample, 70% to 80% were seen once. Sequences were obtained from PBMCs. The origin of the receptors is a girl aged 2 to 10 in good health and CMV-seronegative. Both conserved end residues are trimmed from each CDR3.

V gene | CDR3 protein
TRBV7-9 | ASSPGQGGNTEAF
TRBV27 | ASRDRGFINNSPLH
TRBV7-9 | ASSLDGFNSPLH
TRBV11-2 | ASSLETAGGLETQY
TRBV4-2 | ASSQGDSNSPLH
TRBV7-3 | ASSLGGVGYRGASFEQF
TRBV19 | ASSIIGDYGYT
TRBV13 | ASSLAGGTNEKLF
TRBV9 | ASSVGTGYTEAF
TRBV27 | ASSQNLQGYYGYT
TRBV6-1 | ASSETTIGETQY
TRBV6-5 | ASSYSGGSSEKLF
TRBV7-3 | ASSLTHDQPQH
TRBV2 | ASSRTSGLTDTQY
TRBV27 | ASSLGANSFYGYT
TRBV13 | ASSLQGSGNTIY
TRBV5-1 | ASSLGDRKPGYT
TRBV5-6 | ASSPQGFEQY
TRBV6-1 | ASSGLASRSRETQY
TRBV4-2 | ASSQRTGLETQY
TRBV19 | ASKMTGGAGDTQY
TRBV27 | ASQGAGELF
TRBV9 | ASRGTSGKQF
TRBV11-2 | ASTMFTRVAEAF
TRBV4-1 | ASSRTAPSGRNYEQY
TRBV18 | ASSPLAGVGNEQF
TRBV6-5 | ASSYSGQGNQPQH
TRBV27 | ASSLSQARGFYEQY
TRBV5-6 | ASSLPLGSGGRYEQY
TRBV5-1 | ASSLGQGYMNTEAF